The clone carrying this T cell receptor beta chain showed up just once. The antigen remains unidentified. An end of the junction does not agree with germline; a read error may underlie this. This entry is derived from a study of tumor and adjacent non-tumor tissue in lung cancer. Study-level findings and limits: Top 100 clones took a larger repertoire share in normal lung. TCR diversity was significantly greater in tumor than normal lung tissue.

RNA was extracted from bulk tissue without any cell sorting. The normal lung tissue was taken more than 3 cm from the tumor edge. This CDR3 contains 12 residues. The library came from three nested PCR rounds adapted from ARM-PCR protocols. TCRdb re-called the multiplex PCR reads through MiXCR, storing one row per CDR3 protein. This table has around 99,000 distinct CDR3 sequences, 60% to 65% appearing once. The sequenced sample consisted of distant non-tumor lung tissue. This chain joins TRBV12-3 or TRBV12-4 and TRBJ1-1; no clear D. The TCR originated in a man in his fifties or sixties with non-small cell lung cancer. CDR3: CVSSSRKTEAFF. CDR3 sequence (DNA): TGTGTCAGCAGTAGTAGGAAGACTGAAGCTTTCTTT.